The 15 T cell receptor beta chains in this list originate from one sample, sequenced in a study of Tregs in tolerant kidney transplant recipients (dated by TCRdb to 2018 to 2020). The method behind the library was the immunoSEQ multiplex PCR assay. The table was pulled from immuneACCESS by TCRdb, which kept in-frame rearrangements only. Such tables lose some clones; where checked, under half of the loss comes from unresolved V genes, and the rest has no known cause. The sample data list about 64,000 clones, and around 98% of these were observed just once. The ten largest clones represent approximately 0.34% of the sample. This specimen's time point label, per the study, means: blood sample drawn before combined kidney and bone marrow transplant. The input for sequencing was Tregs from blood, taken before the transplant. These receptors were obtained from a human donor who received a combined kidney and bone marrow transplant.

This chain uses TRBV18 with TRBJ2-3; D unclear. V was clipped by 3 bases and J by 6 bases, with 10 bases between them. The CDR3 extends over 13 amino acids. Germline CDR1 is KGHSH and CDR2 is LQKENI. CDR3 sequence (DNA): TGTGCCAGCTCACCCGGGTTGGCGGATACGCAGTATTTT. It is translated as CASSPGLADTQYF.

This chain connects TRBV7-9 to TRBJ1-1; possibly TRBD1 for D (5 bases). CDR3 size: 14 residues. Germline-derived CDR1 and CDR2 are SEHNR and FQNEAQ (reference sequence). Between the trimmed V and J ends, which lost 2 bases and 6 bases, there was a span of 13 bases. The DNA of the CDR3 is TGTGCCAGCAGCTTAAAAGCGCAGGGCGCTGAAGCTTTCTTT. Its translation is CASSLKAQGAEAFF.

This sequence joins TRBV7-3 and TRBJ2-3, with D maybe TRBD2 (6 bases). The germline V and J ends were trimmed by 2 bases and 6 bases, with 12 bases remaining between them. This CDR3 has 14 amino acids. Germline assignment: CDR1 SGHTA and CDR2 FQGTGA. The CDR3 is CASSLGPGVDTQYF. The CDR3 coding sequence is TGTGCCAGCAGCTTAGGTCCGGGAGTGGATACGCAGTATTTT.

The chain couples TRBV20-1 to TRBJ2-1; D uncertain. V was clipped by 5 bases and J by 8 bases, with 10 bases between them. Germline CDR1 reads DFQATT; CDR2 reads SNEGSKA (reference sequence). This CDR3 has 11 residues. CDR3 coding DNA: TGCAGTGCTTGGAGAGGTTATGAGCAGTTCTTC. Encoded protein: CSAWRGYEQFF.

The rearrangement joins TRBV6-6 to TRBJ1-2, with TRBD1 as a possible D gene (5 bases). Per the germline V gene, CDR1 is MNHNY and CDR2 is SVGAGI (reference sequence). V shed 3 bases and J shed 4 bases, with 9 bases lying between them. This CDR3 is 13 amino acids long. CDR3: CASSYEGVYGYTF. The CDR3 coding sequence is TGTGCCAGCAGTTATGAAGGGGTCTATGGCTACACCTTC.

The V call is TRBV4-3, the J call TRBJ1-2; D remains ambiguous. Germline assignment: CDR1 LGHNA and CDR2 YSLEER. CDR3 size: 16 residues. The ends were cut back, 1 base at V and 4 bases at J, with 16 bases in the middle. The CDR3 bases are TGCGCCAGCAGCCAAGGCGCTCCGGTGAGACTCTATGGCTACACCTTC. Translated, it gives CASSQGAPVRLYGYTF.

The sample holds one count of this clone. This rearrangement joins TRBV11-3 to TRBJ2-1; 11 bases line up with TRBD1. The V gene end was trimmed by 4 bases and the J gene end by 7 bases; junction bases not matched to a gene: 6. CDR1 and CDR2 from the germline V gene are SGHNT and YENEEA. The CDR3 is made up of 15 amino acids. CDR3 in DNA: TGTGCCAGCAGCTCCGGGACAGGGGGACTTAATGAGCAGTTCTTC. Translation: CASSSGTGGLNEQFF.

The chain is built from TRBV4-2 and TRBJ1-4, with D hard to call. Looked up from germline, CDR1 is LGHNA and CDR2 is YNFKEQ. This CDR3 comprises 14 residues. The germline V and J ends were trimmed by 1 base and 4 bases, with 7 bases remaining between them. The CDR3 DNA reads TGTGCCAGCAGCCAAGGACTGCTTAATGAAAAACTGTTTTTT. It translates to CASSQGLLNEKLFF.

The V gene is TRBV2, the J gene TRBJ1-2; unclear D gene. CDR3 length: 14 residues. Germline CDR1 SNHLY, CDR2 FYNNEI. V dropped 6 bases and J dropped 5 bases, with 16 bases sitting between them. The CDR3 loop is CASSTRLAGYGYTF. In nucleotides, the CDR3 is TGTGCCAGCAGCACCCGCCTGGCAGGTTATGGCTACACCTTC.

This chain links TRBV9 with TRBJ2-7, with D unclear. Germline CDR1 reads SGDLS; CDR2 reads YYNGEE. This CDR3 region has 14 residues. Trimming took 4 bases from V and 1 from J, leaving 12 bases between them. The CDR3 sequence: CASSPQWASYEQYF. In nucleotides, the CDR3 is TGTGCCAGCAGCCCCCAGTGGGCTTCCTACGAGCAGTACTTC.

The chain has TRBV6-1 and TRBJ2-7, with D possibly being TRBD1 (7 bases). The CDR3 runs 15 residues. V was clipped by 5 bases and J by 5 bases, with 19 bases between them. Germline-derived CDR1 and CDR2 are MNHNS and SASEGT. CDR3 loop: CASSNPGGKFHEQYF. CDR3 coding DNA: TGTGCCAGCAGTAATCCAGGGGGGAAGTTCCACGAGCAGTACTTC.

The chain recombines TRBV20-1 with TRBJ2-7; TRBD2 is a possible D gene (6 bases). The CDR3 runs 11 residues. With 1 base removed from V and 6 bases from J, the gap between germline ends came to 7 bases. Germline CDR1 DFQATT, CDR2 SNEGSKA (reference sequence). Here the CDR3 DNA reads TGCAGTGCTAGAGCGGGAGTCGAGCAGTACTTC. Translated: CSARAGVEQYF.

The CDR3 region is CASSSPSRAGDYGYTF. The CDR3 bases are TGTGCCAGTAGTTCCCCTTCGAGGGCCGGGGACTATGGCTACACCTTC. This sequence joins TRBV19 and TRBJ1-2; D is unresolved. The germline CDR1 and CDR2 sequences are LNHDA and SQIVND (reference sequence). The ends were cut back, 5 bases at V and 3 bases at J, with 19 bases in the middle. The CDR3 runs 16 residues.

The rearrangement links TRBV19 to TRBJ1-2; tentatively, D is TRBD1 (6 bases). This CDR3 region has 14 residues. Trimming removed 6 bases at V and 4 bases at J, with 15 bases between. The germline gives CDR1 LNHDA, CDR2 SQIVND (reference sequence). The CDR3 is CASSPHTGSYGYTF. The CDR3 coding sequence is TGTGCCAGTAGCCCACACACAGGGTCCTATGGCTACACCTTC.

This chain uses TRBV28 with TRBJ1-5; D not resolved. Germline values: CDR1 MDHEN, CDR2 SYDVKM. V lost 3 bases, J lost 4 bases, and 25 bases lay in between. There are 19 residues in the CDR3. The CDR3 sequence: CASSFRGLSSSLGNQPQHF. CDR3 nucleotides: TGTGCCAGCAGTTTCCGGGGATTATCCTCGAGTCTGGGTAATCAGCCCCAGCATTTT.